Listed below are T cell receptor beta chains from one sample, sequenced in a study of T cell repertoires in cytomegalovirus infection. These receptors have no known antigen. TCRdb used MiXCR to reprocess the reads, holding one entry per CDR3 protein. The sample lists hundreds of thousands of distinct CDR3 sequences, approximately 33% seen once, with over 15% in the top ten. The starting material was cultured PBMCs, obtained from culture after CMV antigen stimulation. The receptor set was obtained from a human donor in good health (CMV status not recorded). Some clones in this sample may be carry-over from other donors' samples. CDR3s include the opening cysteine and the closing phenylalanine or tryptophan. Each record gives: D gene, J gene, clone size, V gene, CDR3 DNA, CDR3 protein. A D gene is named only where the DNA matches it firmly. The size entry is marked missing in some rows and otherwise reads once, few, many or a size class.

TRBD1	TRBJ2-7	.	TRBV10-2	TGCGCCAGCAGTGATGAGACAGGGGCCTACGAGCAGTACTTC	CASSDETGAYEQYF
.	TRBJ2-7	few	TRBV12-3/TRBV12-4	TGTGCCAGCATCGGGACCCCTAATAGCTACGAGCAGTACTTC	CASIGTPNSYEQYF
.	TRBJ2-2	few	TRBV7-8	TGTGCCAGCAGCTTATGGACCGGGGAGCTGTTTTTT	CASSLWTGELFF
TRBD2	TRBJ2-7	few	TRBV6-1	TGTGCCAGCAGTGAATGGGGGACTAGGTATGGCGAGCAGTACTTC	CASSEWGTRYGEQYF
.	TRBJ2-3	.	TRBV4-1	TGCGCCAGCAGCCATTTCGACAGGTATAGCACAGATACGCAGTATTTT	CASSHFDRYSTDTQYF
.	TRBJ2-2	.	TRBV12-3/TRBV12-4	TGTGCCAGCAGAAACAGACTAGGCCCAAACACCGGGGAGCTGTTTTTT	CASRNRLGPNTGELFF
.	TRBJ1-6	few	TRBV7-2	TGTGCCAGCAGCTTAGTCGGGGGCAGGGGAAGATATAATTCACCCCTCCACTTT	CASSLVGGRGRYNSPLHF
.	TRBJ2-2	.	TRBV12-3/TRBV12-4	TGTGCCAGCAGTTCGCGGGACATGAACACCGGGGAGCTGTTTTTT	CASSSRDMNTGELFF
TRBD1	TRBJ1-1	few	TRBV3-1	TGTGCCAGCAGCATCCGGGACAGCACAAACACTGAAGCTTTCTTT	CASSIRDSTNTEAFF
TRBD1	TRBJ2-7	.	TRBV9	TGTGCCAGCAGCGTGGGGGACAGGGGCGAGCAGTACTTC	CASSVGDRGEQYF
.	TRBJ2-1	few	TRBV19	TGTGCCAGTAGTATAGTTGGGGGGAACTCCTACAATGAGCAGTTCTTC	CASSIVGGNSYNEQFF
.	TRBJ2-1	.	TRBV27	TGTGCCAGCGCCCTGGCGGGATCCCTCTACAATGAGCAGTTCTTC	CASALAGSLYNEQFF
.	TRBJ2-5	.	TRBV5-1	TGCGCCAGCAGCGCCCAGGGCGGACAAGAGACCCAGTACTTC	CASSAQGGQETQYF
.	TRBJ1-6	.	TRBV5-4	TGTGCCAGCAGCCCAGGGAATTCCTATAATTCACCCCTCCACTTT	CASSPGNSYNSPLHF
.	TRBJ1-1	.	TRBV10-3	TGTGCCATCAGTGATAGGCAGGGAGTGAGCACTGAAGCTTTCTTT	CAISDRQGVSTEAFF
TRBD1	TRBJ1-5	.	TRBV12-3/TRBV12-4	TGTGCCAGCAGCCTCCGACAGGGGGCTAGCAATCAGCCCCAGCATTTT	CASSLRQGASNQPQHF
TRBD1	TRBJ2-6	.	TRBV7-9	TGTGCCAGCAGCTCAAGGGACAGCTCTGGGGCCAACGTCCTGACTTTC	CASSSRDSSGANVLTF
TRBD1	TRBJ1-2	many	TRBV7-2	TGTGCCAGCAGCTCCATGGGACAGATCTTCTATGGCTACACCTTC	CASSSMGQIFYGYTF
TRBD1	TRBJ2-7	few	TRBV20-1	TGCAGTGGCCGGGACAGGACTTCCTACGAGCAGTACTTC	CSGRDRTSYEQYF
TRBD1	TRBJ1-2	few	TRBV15	TGTGCCACCAGCTTCAGACAGGGGACTAACTATGGCTACACCTTC	CATSFRQGTNYGYTF
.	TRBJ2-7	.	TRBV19	TGTGCCAGTAGTCTACGGACGGAAAGCACCTACGAGCAGTACTTC	CASSLRTESTYEQYF
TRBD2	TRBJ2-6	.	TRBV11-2	TGTGCCAGCAGCTACGGGGGGGGGGCCAACGTCCTGACTTTC	CASSYGGGANVLTF
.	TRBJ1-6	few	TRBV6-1	TGTGCCAGCAGTCCGGGAATTAATTCACCCCTCCACTTT	CASSPGINSPLHF
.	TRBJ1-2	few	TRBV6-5	TGTGCCAGCAGTTATAAACGAGCTAACTATGGCTACACCTTC	CASSYKRANYGYTF
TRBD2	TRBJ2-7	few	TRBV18	TGTGCCAGCTCACCCGGGCGGGAGGGCCAGGGCGAGCAGTACTTC	CASSPGREGQGEQYF
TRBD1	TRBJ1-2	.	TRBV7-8	TGTGCCAGCAGCTTAGGCCTAGGACAGGGGATTGGGTATGGCTACACCTTC	CASSLGLGQGIGYGYTF
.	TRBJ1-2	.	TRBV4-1	TGCGCCAGCAGCCAAGCCCGGTCTGAGGTCTATGGCTACACCTTC	CASSQARSEVYGYTF
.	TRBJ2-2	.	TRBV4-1	TGCGCCAGCAGCCAAGCCTCTTTCGGAGCTCCGGTGGGCGGGGAGCTGTTTTTT	CASSQASFGAPVGGELFF
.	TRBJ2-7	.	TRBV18	TGTGCCAGCTCACCACAACAGGACTACGAGCAGTACTTC	CASSPQQDYEQYF
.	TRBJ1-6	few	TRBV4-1	TGCGCCAGCAGCCAAGAAGGGAGTCTAAATTCACCCCTCCACTTT	CASSQEGSLNSPLHF